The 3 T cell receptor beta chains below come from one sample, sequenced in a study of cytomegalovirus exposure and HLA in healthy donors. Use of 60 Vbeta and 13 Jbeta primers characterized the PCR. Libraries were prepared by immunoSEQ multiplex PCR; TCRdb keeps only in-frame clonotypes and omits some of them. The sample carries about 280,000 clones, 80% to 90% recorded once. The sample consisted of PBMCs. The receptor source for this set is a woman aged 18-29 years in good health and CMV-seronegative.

CDR3 amino acids: CASSLGGGGTDTQYF. The CDR3 DNA reads as TGTGCCAGCAGCTTGGGGGGGGGCGGGACAGATACGCAGTATTTT. The V and J genes are TRBV9 and TRBJ2-3, with D possibly being TRBD2 (7 bases). The V end was cut by 4 bases, the J end by 3 bases, with 15 bases between. In germline, CDR1 is SGDLS, CDR2 YYNGEE. The CDR3 covers 15 residues.

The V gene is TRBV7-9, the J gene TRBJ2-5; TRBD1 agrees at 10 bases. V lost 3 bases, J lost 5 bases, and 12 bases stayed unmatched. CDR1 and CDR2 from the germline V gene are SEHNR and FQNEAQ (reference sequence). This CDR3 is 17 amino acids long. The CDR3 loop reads CASSFKPGQGSRETQYF. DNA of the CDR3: TGTGCCAGCAGCTTCAAACCGGGACAGGGGAGCCGGGAGACCCAGTACTTC.

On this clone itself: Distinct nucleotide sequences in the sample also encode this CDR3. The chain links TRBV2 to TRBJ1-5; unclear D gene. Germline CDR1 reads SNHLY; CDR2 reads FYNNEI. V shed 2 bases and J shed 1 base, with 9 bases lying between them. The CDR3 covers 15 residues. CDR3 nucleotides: TGTGCCAGCAGTGAATGGGCGGGAAGCAATCAGCCCCAGCATTTT. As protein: CASSEWAGSNQPQHF.